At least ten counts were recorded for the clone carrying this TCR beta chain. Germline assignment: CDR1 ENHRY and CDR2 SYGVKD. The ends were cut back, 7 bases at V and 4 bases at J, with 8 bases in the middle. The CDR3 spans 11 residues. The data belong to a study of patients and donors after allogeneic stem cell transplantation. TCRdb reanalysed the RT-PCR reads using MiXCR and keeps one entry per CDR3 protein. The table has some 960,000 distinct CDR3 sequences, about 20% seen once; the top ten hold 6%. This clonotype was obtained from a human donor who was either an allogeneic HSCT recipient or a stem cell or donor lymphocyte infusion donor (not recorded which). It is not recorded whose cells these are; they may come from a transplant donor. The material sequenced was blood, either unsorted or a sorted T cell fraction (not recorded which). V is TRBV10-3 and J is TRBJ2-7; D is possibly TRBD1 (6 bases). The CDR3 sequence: CAIKDRYEQYF. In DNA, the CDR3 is TGTGCCATCAAGGACAGATACGAGCAGTACTTC.